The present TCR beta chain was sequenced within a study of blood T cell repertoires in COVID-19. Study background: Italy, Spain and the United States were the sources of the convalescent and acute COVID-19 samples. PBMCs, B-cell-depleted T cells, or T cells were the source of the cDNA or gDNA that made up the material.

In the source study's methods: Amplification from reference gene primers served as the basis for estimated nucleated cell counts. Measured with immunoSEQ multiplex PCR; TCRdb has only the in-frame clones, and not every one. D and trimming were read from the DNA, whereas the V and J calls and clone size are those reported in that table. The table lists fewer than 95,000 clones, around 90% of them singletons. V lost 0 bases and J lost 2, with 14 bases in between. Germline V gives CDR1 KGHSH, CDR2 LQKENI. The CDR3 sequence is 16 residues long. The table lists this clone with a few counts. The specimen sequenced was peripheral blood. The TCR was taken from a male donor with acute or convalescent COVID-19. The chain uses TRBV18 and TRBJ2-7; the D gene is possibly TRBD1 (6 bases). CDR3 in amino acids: CASSPPATGSPYEQYF. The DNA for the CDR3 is TGTGCCAGCTCACCACCGGCGACAGGATCCCCCTACGAGCAGTACTTC.